Listed below are T cell receptor beta chains from one sample, sequenced in a study of T cell responses to AZD1222 COVID-19 vaccine. The repertoire was sequenced with immunoSEQ multiplex PCR; TCRdb's copy has only in-frame clones and lacks some. The profile shows about 170,000 clones, 80% to 95% of them singletons. The specimen was peripheral blood, collected on day 0 of AZD1222 vaccination. All receptors come from an adult in good health. The conserved cysteine and the conserved F or W are not part of the CDR3 here.

V gene: TRBV6-5
J gene: TRBJ1-2
CDR3 protein: ASRSGTGADGYT

V gene: TRBV27
J gene: TRBJ2-3
CDR3 protein: ASSSSGPSTDTQY

V gene: TRBV11-2
J gene: TRBJ2-1
CDR3 protein: ASSLDLVGGSEQF

V gene: TRBV3-1/TRBV3-2
J gene: TRBJ2-3
CDR3 protein: ASSQEAGGRDTQY

V gene: TRBV6-2/TRBV6-3
J gene: TRBJ1-2
CDR3 protein: ASSYIRPLYGYT

V gene: TRBV27
J gene: TRBJ2-2
CDR3 protein: ASSLSYRNTGELF

V gene: TRBV19
J gene: TRBJ2-2
CDR3 protein: ASRMRLAGGKTGELF

V gene: TRBV6-1
J gene: TRBJ2-1
CDR3 protein: ASSEAFQGDYNEQF

V gene: TRBV30
J gene: TRBJ1-5
CDR3 protein: AWSVNGGKPQH

V gene: TRBV2
J gene: TRBJ1-5
CDR3 protein: ASSDRGPDLPQH

V gene: TRBV4-1
J gene: TRBJ2-3
CDR3 protein: ASSYVWREEGTDTQY

V gene: TRBV7-8
J gene: TRBJ1-1
CDR3 protein: ASSTPGQSNTEAF

V gene: TRBV7-3
J gene: TRBJ2-1
CDR3 protein: ASSALAGAGSGPLNEQF

V gene: TRBV5-1
J gene: TRBJ1-6
CDR3 protein: ASSPQPFGQGAWSPLH

V gene: TRBV12-5
J gene: TRBJ2-2
CDR3 protein: ATRIGGGTGELF

V gene: TRBV5-1
J gene: TRBJ2-5
CDR3 protein: ASSLGGGETQY

V gene: TRBV7-9
J gene: TRBJ2-1
CDR3 protein: ASSGLGGATGNEQF

V gene: TRBV18
J gene: TRBJ1-2
CDR3 protein: ASSHLDPTRGYT

V gene: TRBV7-7
J gene: TRBJ2-1
CDR3 protein: ASSPTSGKIYEQF

V gene: TRBV18
J gene: TRBJ2-2
CDR3 protein: ASSPLAGDANGELF

V gene: TRBV13
J gene: TRBJ1-2
CDR3 protein: ASSLGGQGGYT

V gene: TRBV6-5
J gene: TRBJ1-2
CDR3 protein: ASSPSGGQHYGYT

V gene: TRBV6-6
J gene: TRBJ2-7
CDR3 protein: ASRILGGAHYVEQY

V gene: TRBV27
J gene: TRBJ2-7
CDR3 protein: ASSGPSGKNEQY

V gene: TRBV5-5
J gene: TRBJ1-2
CDR3 protein: ASSLVSGFANYGYT

V gene: TRBV11-2
J gene: TRBJ1-2
CDR3 protein: ASSLEVRSYGYT

V gene: TRBV6-5
J gene: TRBJ2-3
CDR3 protein: ASSPLGARDTQY

V gene: TRBV11-3
J gene: TRBJ1-3
CDR3 protein: ARIEDSYSSSGNTIY

V gene: TRBV12-3/TRBV12-4
J gene: TRBJ2-2
CDR3 protein: ASRWTFTGELF

V gene: TRBV30
J gene: TRBJ1-3
CDR3 protein: AWSVMGSIY

V gene: TRBV4-1
J gene: TRBJ2-7
CDR3 protein: ASSQVGVGRSEQY

V gene: TRBV19
J gene: TRBJ1-2
CDR3 protein: ASRETGSLHGYT

V gene: TRBV6-5
J gene: TRBJ1-3
CDR3 protein: ASSQAGSGNTIY

V gene: TRBV5-1
J gene: TRBJ2-7
CDR3 protein: ASRYEAGGPGEQY